Sequencing of this TCR beta chain was carried out in a study of CXCR3-negative and CXCR3-positive naive CD8 T cells. The libraries of TRB cDNA were constructed through 5' RACE using UMI labels. One entry per CDR3 protein, without DNA, is what TCRdb gives after re-calling the 5' RACE reads. This sample's table reports around 140,000 distinct CDR3 sequences. Germline V CDR1 and CDR2: DFQATT, SNEGSKA (reference sequence). The CDR3 loop spans 14 amino acids. The receptor's source is a human donor in good health. Some clones in this sample may be carry-over from other donors' samples. This rearrangement joins TRBV20-1 to TRBJ1-6; TCRdb picks TRBD1, but there is no DNA to check that call. The sequenced sample was naive CXCR3- CD8+ T cells from blood. The subset denotes: CD45RO-CCR7+CD27+CD95- naive CD8+ T cells lacking CXCR3 (TNR3-). CDR3 region: CSASPGQGYSPLHF.